These 17 T cell receptor beta chains came from one sample sequenced in a study of cytomegalovirus exposure and HLA in healthy donors. The data were produced by immunoSEQ multiplex PCR, yet TCRdb's version contains in-frame clones alone and is incomplete. The top ten hold roughly 0.6% of the sample, which has fewer than 85,000 clones, roughly 94% seen once. Sequenced input: PBMCs. The receptors shown here come from a woman under 30 in good health and CMV-seronegative.

In its sample, this clone was seen once. The gene calls are TRBV5-1 and TRBJ2-3; D is possibly TRBD2 (5 bases). The CDR3 is 17 residues long. The germline V gene encodes CDR1 SGHRS and CDR2 YFSETQ. Trimming shortened V by 0 bases and J by 0 bases, and 14 bases separated the two germline ends. The CDR3 region is CASSLGLRGTSTDTQYF. The DNA of the CDR3 is TGCGCCAGCAGCTTGGGGCTCCGGGGAACTAGCACAGATACGCAGTATTTT. The full variable domain, with the rest looked up from reference TRBV5-1 and TRBJ2-3, is KAGVTQTPRYLIKTRGQQVTLSCSPISGHRSVSWYQQTPGQGLQFLFEYFSETQRNKGNFPGRFSGRQFSNSRSEMNVSTLELGDSALYLCASSLGLRGTSTDTQYFGPGTRLTVL.

Only a few counts were recorded for this clone. The rearrangement links TRBV27 to TRBJ2-7; the D is unclear. CDR3 length: 15 amino acids. Germline V gives CDR1 MNHEY, CDR2 SMNVEV (reference sequence). The ends were cut back, 3 bases at V and 0 bases at J, with 12 bases in the middle. The CDR3 DNA reads TGTGCCAGCAGTTTCTGGTCCTCCAGCTCCTACGAGCAGTACTTC. This encodes CASSFWSSSSYEQYF.

The chain combines TRBV30 with TRBJ1-5; D remains ambiguous. Germline CDR1 reads GTSNPN; CDR2 reads SVGIG (reference sequence). The CDR3 extends over 15 amino acids. V was trimmed by 0 bases and J by 3 bases, leaving 12 bases between them. The CDR3 coding sequence is TGTGCCTGGAGTGTAGCGGCAGCCTCCAATCAGCCCCAGCATTTT. Translation: CAWSVAAASNQPQHF.

As for this clone: The junction departs from germline at one end; a sequencing error may be responsible. The chain employs TRBV30 and TRBJ2-7; D perhaps matches TRBD2 (6 bases). The CDR3 has 12 amino acids. Germline V gene sequence: CDR1 GTSNPN, CDR2 SVGIG (reference sequence). In DNA form, the CDR3 reads TGTGCCTGGAGTCCGTCGGGGGTCCAACCCAGCTTC. It translates to CAWSPSGVQPSF.

The rearrangement links TRBV15 to TRBJ2-5, with D possibly TRBD2 on 6 matching bases. The CDR3 is made up of 14 amino acids. Trimming took 8 bases from V and 5 from J, leaving 18 bases between them. Germline lookup yields CDR1 LNHNV and CDR2 YYDKDF (reference sequence). In DNA, the CDR3 is TGTGCCACCTCCCCGGGACTTCTCCGCGAGACCCAGTACTTC. Translating gives CATSPGLLRETQYF.

The chain links TRBV10-3 to TRBJ2-4; 7 bases are shared with TRBD1. The CDR3 loop spans 17 amino acids. The V segment lost 0 bases and the J segment 1 base; nucleotides outside the gene matches: 6. Germline CDR1 reads ENHRY; CDR2 reads SYGVKD. The CDR3 reads CAISESEAGGAKNIQYF. CDR3 in DNA: TGTGCCATCAGTGAGTCTGAGGCAGGGGGTGCCAAAAACATTCAGTACTTC.

The chain uses TRBV10-2 and TRBJ2-1; D may be TRBD1 (6 bases). The V gene's germline CDR1 is WSHSY and CDR2 SAAADI. V lost 6 bases to trimming and J lost 6 bases, with 15 bases between them. The CDR3 spans 14 residues. The chain's CDR3 is CASSDRLRANEQFF. DNA for the CDR3: TGCGCCAGCAGCGACAGGTTGCGGGCCAATGAGCAGTTCTTC.

This chain links TRBV2 with TRBJ2-7; 9 nucleotides align to TRBD1. Germline CDR1 and CDR2: SNHLY and FYNNEI. This CDR3 region has 14 residues. V lost 3 bases, J lost 8 bases, and 8 bases stayed unmatched. The CDR3 loop is CASSDDRGSSQQYF. DNA of the CDR3: TGTGCCAGCAGTGATGACAGGGGGTCCTCTCAGCAGTACTTC.

The gene calls are TRBV2 and TRBJ2-1, with 9 bases aligning to TRBD2. Germline V lookup: CDR1 SNHLY, CDR2 FYNNEI. The CDR3 covers 16 residues. Germline trimming cut 2 bases from V and 0 bases from J; bases unmatched to any gene: 2. This CDR3 is CASSELRGGSYNEQFF. The DNA of the CDR3 is TGTGCCAGCAGTGAACTGCGGGGGGGCTCCTACAATGAGCAGTTCTTC.

V usage is TRBV6-5 and J usage is TRBJ2-7; weak D call: TRBD2 (5 bases). The germline V and J ends were trimmed by 6 bases and 3 bases, with 15 bases remaining between them. Germline V gene sequence: CDR1 MNHEY, CDR2 SVGAGI. The CDR3 has 14 residues. The DNA for the CDR3 is TGTGCCAGCAGCCTCCTAAGCGGACTCTACGAGCAGTACTTC. This codes for CASSLLSGLYEQYF.

V and J are TRBV9 and TRBJ2-7; maybe TRBD1 (7 bases). The length of the CDR3 is 16 residues. CDR1 is SGDLS, CDR2 YYNGEE, per germline. V was cut by 2 bases and J by 2 bases, with 17 bases left in between. CDR3 in amino acids: CASSVRDWTGPYEQYF. CDR3 sequence (DNA): TGTGCCAGCAGCGTTAGGGACTGGACAGGTCCCTACGAGCAGTACTTC.

Here the CDR3 reads CASREPAGANVLTF. The CDR3 DNA sequence: TGCGCCAGCCGGGAGCCAGCTGGGGCCAACGTCCTGACTTTC. This sequence joins TRBV5-1 and TRBJ2-6; tentative D call: TRBD2 (6 bases). The CDR3 has 14 amino acids. Trimming took off 7 bases at V and 2 bases at J, with 10 bases between the two ends. The V gene's germline CDR1 is SGHRS and CDR2 YFSETQ.

V gene TRBV30 combines with J gene TRBJ1-2, with 10 bases fitting TRBD1. V trimming: 7 bases; J trimming: 3 bases; junction bases outside the gene matches: 5. In germline, CDR1 is GTSNPN, CDR2 SVGIG (reference sequence). This CDR3 contains 13 residues. The CDR3, as DNA: TGTGCCTATACGACAGGGGGCGACTATGGCTACACCTTC. Amino acids: CAYTTGGDYGYTF.

The genes are TRBV28 and TRBJ1-2; 12 positions agree with TRBD1. CDR3 length equals 16 residues. CDR1 MDHEN and CDR2 SYDVKM come from the germline V gene. V lost 9 bases to trimming and J lost 4 bases; unmatched junction nucleotides: 12. The DNA of the CDR3 is TGTGCCAGTACTACCGGGACAGGGGGCGGACTCTATGGCTACACCTTC. The encoded protein is CASTTGTGGGLYGYTF.

This rearrangement joins TRBV7-9 to TRBJ2-1; TRBD1 agrees at 7 bases. Trimming took 3 bases from V and 6 from J; bases not matched to a gene: 17. CDR1 is SEHNR and CDR2 is FQNEAQ in the germline V gene (reference sequence). There are 18 residues in the CDR3. CDR3 loop: CASSFFGSKGASVNEQFF. The CDR3 bases are TGTGCCAGCAGCTTTTTCGGTAGTAAGGGGGCGTCCGTCAATGAGCAGTTCTTC.

The rearrangement joins TRBV6-6 to TRBJ1-1; D is undetermined. The CDR3 is made up of 14 amino acids. V was clipped by 7 bases and J by 4 bases, with 16 bases between them. Germline V gene lookup returns CDR1 MNHNY and CDR2 SVGAGI (reference sequence). CDR3 nucleotides: TGTGCCAGCATCCTTCTCGCCTCCGGCACTGAAGCTTTCTTT. Amino acids: CASILLASGTEAFF.

This clone has just a few counts. The chain employs TRBV11-2 and TRBJ2-7, with no clear D. The CDR3 totals 11 residues. V was cut by 1 base and J by 5 bases, with 3 bases left in between. CDR1 SGHAT and CDR2 FQNNGV come from the germline V gene. The CDR3 DNA sequence: TGTGCCAGCAGCTTAGTTAACGAGCAGTACTTC. Amino acid sequence: CASSLVNEQYF.